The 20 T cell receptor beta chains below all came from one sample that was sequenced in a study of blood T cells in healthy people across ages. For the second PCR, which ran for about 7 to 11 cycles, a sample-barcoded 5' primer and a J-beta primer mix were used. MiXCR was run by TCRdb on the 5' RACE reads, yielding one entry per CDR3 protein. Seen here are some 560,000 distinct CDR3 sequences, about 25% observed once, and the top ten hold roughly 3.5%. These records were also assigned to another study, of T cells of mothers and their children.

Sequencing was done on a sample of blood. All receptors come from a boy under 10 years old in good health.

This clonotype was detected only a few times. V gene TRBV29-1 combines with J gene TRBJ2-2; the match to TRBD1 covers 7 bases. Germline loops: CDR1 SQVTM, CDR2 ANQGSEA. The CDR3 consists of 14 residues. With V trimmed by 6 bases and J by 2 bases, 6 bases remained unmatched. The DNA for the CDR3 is TGCAGCGTAGGGGACAGCTCAAACACCGGGGAGCTGTTTTTT. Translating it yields CSVGDSSNTGELFF.

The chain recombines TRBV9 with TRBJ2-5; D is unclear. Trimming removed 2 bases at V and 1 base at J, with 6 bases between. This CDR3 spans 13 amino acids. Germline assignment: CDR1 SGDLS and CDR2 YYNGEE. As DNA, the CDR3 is TGTGCCAGCAGCGTCCTCCCCCAAGAGACCCAGTACTTC. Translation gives CASSVLPQETQYF.

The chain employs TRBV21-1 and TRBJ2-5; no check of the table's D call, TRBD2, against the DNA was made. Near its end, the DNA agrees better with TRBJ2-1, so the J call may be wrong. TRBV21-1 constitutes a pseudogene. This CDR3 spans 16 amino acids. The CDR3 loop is CAKQQHPDLLNNEQFF. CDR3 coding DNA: TGTGCCAAACAGCAACATCCGGACCTCCTTAATAATGAGCAGTTCTTC.

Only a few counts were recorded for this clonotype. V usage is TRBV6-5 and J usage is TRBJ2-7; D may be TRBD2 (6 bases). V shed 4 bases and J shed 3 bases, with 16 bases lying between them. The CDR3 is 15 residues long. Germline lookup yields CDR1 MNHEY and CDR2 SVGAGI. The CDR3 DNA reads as TGTGCCAGCAGTTCCTCGGCGGGAACTTACTACGAGCAGTACTTC. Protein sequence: CASSSSAGTYYEQYF.

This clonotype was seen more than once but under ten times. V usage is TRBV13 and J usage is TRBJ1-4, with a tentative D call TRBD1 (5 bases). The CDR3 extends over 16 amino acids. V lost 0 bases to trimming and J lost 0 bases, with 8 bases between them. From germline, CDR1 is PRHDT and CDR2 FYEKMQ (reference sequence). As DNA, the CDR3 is TGTGCCAGCAGCTTAGGAGGGGTAACAACTAATGAAAAACTGTTTTTT. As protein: CASSLGGVTTNEKLFF.

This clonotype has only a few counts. CDR3 DNA sequence: TGCAGTGCTACGCGGGACAGCCACTACGAGCAGTACTTC. It codes for CSATRDSHYEQYF. This chain links TRBV20-1 with TRBJ2-7; D may be TRBD1 (7 bases). Germline V gene lookup returns CDR1 DFQATT and CDR2 SNEGSKA (reference sequence). The CDR3 spans 13 residues. The V end was cut by 4 bases, the J end by 3 bases, with 13 bases between.

The DNA for the CDR3 is TGTGCCACCAGCAGGTCCACCGGACTGTCACAGCCCCAGCATTTT. It is translated as CATSRSTGLSQPQHF. The chain combines TRBV15 with TRBJ1-5; D gene unclear. The V end was cut by 3 bases, the J end by 7 bases, with 16 bases between. The CDR3 runs 15 residues. Germline CDR1 reads LNHNV; CDR2 reads YYDKDF (reference sequence).

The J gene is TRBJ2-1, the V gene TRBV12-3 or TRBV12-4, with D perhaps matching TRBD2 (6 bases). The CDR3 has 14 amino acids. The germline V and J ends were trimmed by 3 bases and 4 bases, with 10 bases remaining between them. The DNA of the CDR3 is TGTGCCAGCAGTTTGCGGGGTTATTACAATGAGCAGTTCTTC. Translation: CASSLRGYYNEQFF.

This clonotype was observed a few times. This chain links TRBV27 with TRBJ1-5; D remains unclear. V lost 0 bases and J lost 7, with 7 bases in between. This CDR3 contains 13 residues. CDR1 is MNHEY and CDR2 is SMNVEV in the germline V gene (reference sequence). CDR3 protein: CASSLSPAQPQHF. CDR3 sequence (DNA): TGTGCCAGCAGTTTATCTCCCGCCCAGCCCCAGCATTTT.

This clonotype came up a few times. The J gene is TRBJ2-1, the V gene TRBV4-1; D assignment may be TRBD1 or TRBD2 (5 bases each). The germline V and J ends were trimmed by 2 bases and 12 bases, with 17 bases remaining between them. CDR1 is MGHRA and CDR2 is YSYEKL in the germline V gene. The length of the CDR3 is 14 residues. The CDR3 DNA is TGCGCCAGCAGCCAACACCGGGACCCCCCGGGGCAGTTCTTC. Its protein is CASSQHRDPPGQFF.

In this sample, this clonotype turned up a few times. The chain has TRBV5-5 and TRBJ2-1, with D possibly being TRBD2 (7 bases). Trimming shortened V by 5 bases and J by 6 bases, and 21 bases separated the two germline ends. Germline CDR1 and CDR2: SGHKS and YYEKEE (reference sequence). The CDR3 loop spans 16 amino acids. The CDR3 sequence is CASRGSGSRGGNEQFF. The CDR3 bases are TGTGCCAGCAGGGGTAGCGGGTCCAGGGGCGGCAATGAGCAGTTCTTC.

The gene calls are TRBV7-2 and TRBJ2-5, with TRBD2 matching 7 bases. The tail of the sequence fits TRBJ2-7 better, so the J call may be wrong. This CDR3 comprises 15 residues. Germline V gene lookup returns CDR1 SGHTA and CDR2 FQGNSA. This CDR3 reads CASSLYQGGSYEQYF. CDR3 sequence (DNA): TGTGCCAGCAGCTTATATCAGGGAGGGAGCTACGAGCAGTACTTC.

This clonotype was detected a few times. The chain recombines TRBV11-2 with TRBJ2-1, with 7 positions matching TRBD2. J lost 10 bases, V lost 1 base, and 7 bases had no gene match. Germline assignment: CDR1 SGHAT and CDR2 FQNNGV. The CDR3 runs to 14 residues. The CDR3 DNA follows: TGTGCCAGCAGCTTAGTGGGACTACTCCGGGAGCAGTTCTTC. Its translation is CASSLVGLLREQFF.

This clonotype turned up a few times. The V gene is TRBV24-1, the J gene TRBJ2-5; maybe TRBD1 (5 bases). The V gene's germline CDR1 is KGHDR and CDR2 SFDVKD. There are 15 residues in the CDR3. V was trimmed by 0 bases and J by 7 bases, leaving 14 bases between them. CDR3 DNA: TGTGCCACCAGTGATTTGACCAGAAGGGGCGGGACCCAGTACTTC. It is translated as CATSDLTRRGGTQYF.

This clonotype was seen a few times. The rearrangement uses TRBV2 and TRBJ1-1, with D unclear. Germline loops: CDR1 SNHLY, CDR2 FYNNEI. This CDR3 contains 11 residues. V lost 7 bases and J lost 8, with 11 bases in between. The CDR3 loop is CASKLSGEAFF. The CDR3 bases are TGTGCCAGCAAGCTCAGTGGGGAAGCTTTCTTT.

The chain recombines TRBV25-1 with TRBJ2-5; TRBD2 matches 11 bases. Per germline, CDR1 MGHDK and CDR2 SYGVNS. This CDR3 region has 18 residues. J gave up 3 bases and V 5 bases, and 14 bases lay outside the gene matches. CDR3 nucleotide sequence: TGTGCCAGCAGTCTCACCGGGGGGGGACTAGCGGAAGAAGAGACCCAGTACTTC. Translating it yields CASSLTGGGLAEEETQYF.

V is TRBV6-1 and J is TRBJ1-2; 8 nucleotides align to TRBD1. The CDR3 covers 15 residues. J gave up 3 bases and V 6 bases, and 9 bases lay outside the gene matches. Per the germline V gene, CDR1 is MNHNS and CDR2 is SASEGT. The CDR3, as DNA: TGTGCCAGCAGGGAGAACACGGGACAGGACTATGGCTACACCTTC. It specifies CASRENTGQDYGYTF.

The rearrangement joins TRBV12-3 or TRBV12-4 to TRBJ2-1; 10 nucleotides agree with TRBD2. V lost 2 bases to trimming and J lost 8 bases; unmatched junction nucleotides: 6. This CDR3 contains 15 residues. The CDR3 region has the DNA TGTGCCAGCAGTTTATCACTAGCGGGAATCGATGAGCAGTTCTTC. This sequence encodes CASSLSLAGIDEQFF.

CDR3 sequence reads: CASSVGLAVYEQYF. CDR3 DNA sequence: TGTGCCAGCAGCGTGGGACTAGCAGTATACGAGCAGTACTTC. This chain links TRBV9 with TRBJ2-5; 9 nucleotides match TRBD2. The J call is doubtful: the DNA matches TRBJ2-7 better. Germline V gene lookup returns CDR1 SGDLS and CDR2 YYNGEE. This CDR3 region has 14 residues.

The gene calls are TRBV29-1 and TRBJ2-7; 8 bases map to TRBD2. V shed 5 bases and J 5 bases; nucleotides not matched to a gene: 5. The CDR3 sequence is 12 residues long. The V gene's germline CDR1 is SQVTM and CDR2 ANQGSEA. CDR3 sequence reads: CSVRGGRDEQYF. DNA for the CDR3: TGCAGCGTTCGGGGGGGGCGCGACGAGCAGTACTTC.